Detailed here is one T cell receptor beta chain. Original analysis: Estimation of nucleated cell counts was performed using reference gene primer amplification. Sequenced by immunoSEQ multiplex PCR; TCRdb stores in-frame clones only, minus some. V, J and clone size derive from that table, while D and trimming were established from the DNA sequence. The sample has some 250,000 clones; approximately 87% are singletons. This sample was taken from a study of blood T cell repertoires in COVID-19. Overall study: Sources were T cells, B-cell-depleted T cells, or PBMCs; the material itself was cDNA or gDNA.

V shed 0 bases, J shed 4 bases, and the junction held 17 bases outside the gene matches. From germline, CDR1 is GTSNPN and CDR2 SVGIG (reference sequence). There are 18 residues in the CDR3. The gene calls are TRBV30 and TRBJ2-5, with 7 positions matching TRBD2. This TCR came from a man in his sixties with acute or convalescent COVID-19. The sequenced sample consisted of peripheral blood. CDR3 in DNA: TGTGCCTGGAGTGTTGGGGCCTTGGGCGGGAGCGGTCGAGAGACCCAGTACTTC. Translation gives CAWSVGALGGSGRETQYF.